This record covers a single TCR beta chain. What it binds is not known. The data were obtained in a study of TIL therapy for anti-PD-1-resistant metastatic lung cancer. Study in general: Median patient age was about 56, ranging about 35-85 years. By whole-exome sequencing, median non-synonymous tumor mutation burden was around 1.5 mutations per megabase.

This was the immunoSEQ v3 assay. Sequencing was performed with immunoSEQ multiplex PCR; in TCRdb, only in-frame clones are kept and a portion is missing. The sample has about 55,000 clones, about 81% seen once; the top ten hold less than 3.5%. Study results and caveats: The cohort had more treatment-naive, never-smoker and oncogene-addicted patients than typical.

As to time point: pre-treatment sample, taken before nivolumab and TIL therapy. Stage 4 NSCLC adults joined between late 2017 and January 2020. Sequenced here: blood, sampled at baseline. The sequence derives from a person aged 30 to 80 with non-small cell lung cancer.

Here the CDR3 DNA reads TGTGCCAGCAGCTTAGTACAGGGCAACGAGCAGTACTTC. This sequence encodes CASSLVQGNEQYF. This chain connects TRBV5-6 to TRBJ2-7; TRBD1 is a possible D gene (6 bases). V lost 2 bases to trimming and J lost 5 bases, with 11 bases between them. The CDR3 length is 13 residues. Germline V CDR1 and CDR2: SGHDT, YYEEEE.